The next 5 T cell receptor beta chains were all read from a single sample in a study of T-cell memory formation after mild COVID-19. TCRdb reprocessed the 5' RACE reads via MiXCR and lists one record per CDR3 protein. The top ten hold 22% of the sample, which has some 290,000 distinct CDR3 sequences, 16% seen once. The sequenced material came from PBMCs or a T cell subset sorted from them (not recorded which). The receptors were gathered from a man between 18 and 35 years old who had mild COVID-19 (a few samples of this study predate the infection). Cell type and time point are not known.

This clonotype was picked up a small number of times. The genes are TRBV7-9 and TRBJ2-3, with 11 bases lining up with TRBD2. V lost 5 bases, J lost 6 bases, and 10 bases stayed unmatched. The CDR3 spans 16 residues. CDR1 and CDR2 (germline): SEHNR, FQNEAQ (reference sequence). CDR3 DNA sequence: TGTGCCAGCAGCCCGCGCCTAGCGGGGGGCCCGGATACGCAGTATTTT. This sequence encodes CASSPRLAGGPDTQYF.

The J gene is TRBJ2-3, the V gene TRBV7-8; D is uncertain. V was clipped by 3 bases and J by 0 bases, with 10 bases between them. Germline assignment: CDR1 SGHVS and CDR2 FQNEAQ. The length of the CDR3 is 15 residues. The CDR3, as DNA: TGTGCCAGCAGCTTCATCCAAGCTAGCACAGATACGCAGTATTTT. It yields the protein CASSFIQASTDTQYF.

The table lists this clonotype with many counts. The genes are TRBV6-2 or TRBV6-3 and TRBJ2-5; tentatively, D is TRBD2 (5 bases). The CDR3 runs to 15 residues. Trimming removed 10 bases from V and 4 bases from J, with 22 bases in between. Germline lookup yields CDR1 MNHEY and CDR2 SVGEGT. The CDR3 loop reads CATAKGVGDRETQYF. As DNA, the CDR3 is TGTGCCACCGCCAAGGGAGTCGGAGACCGAGAGACCCAGTACTTC.

V and J are TRBV7-9 and TRBJ2-3, with 8 bases lining up with TRBD2. The ends lost 2 bases at V and 0 bases at J; junction bases unmatched: 4. This CDR3 has 16 residues. The germline gives CDR1 SEHNR, CDR2 FQNEAQ (reference sequence). The CDR3 loop is CASSLLSGGSTDTQYF. The CDR3 nucleotides read TGTGCCAGCAGCTTACTGAGCGGGGGTAGCACAGATACGCAGTATTTT.

This clonotype was seen only a few times. This chain connects TRBV7-2 to TRBJ1-5; D is unclear. V lost 3 bases and J lost 3, with 9 bases in between. The CDR3 contains 14 residues. CDR1 SGHTA and CDR2 FQGNSA come from the germline V gene. The chain's CDR3 is CASSLRGLNQPQHF. DNA of the CDR3: TGTGCCAGCAGCTTGCGCGGGCTCAATCAGCCCCAGCATTTT.